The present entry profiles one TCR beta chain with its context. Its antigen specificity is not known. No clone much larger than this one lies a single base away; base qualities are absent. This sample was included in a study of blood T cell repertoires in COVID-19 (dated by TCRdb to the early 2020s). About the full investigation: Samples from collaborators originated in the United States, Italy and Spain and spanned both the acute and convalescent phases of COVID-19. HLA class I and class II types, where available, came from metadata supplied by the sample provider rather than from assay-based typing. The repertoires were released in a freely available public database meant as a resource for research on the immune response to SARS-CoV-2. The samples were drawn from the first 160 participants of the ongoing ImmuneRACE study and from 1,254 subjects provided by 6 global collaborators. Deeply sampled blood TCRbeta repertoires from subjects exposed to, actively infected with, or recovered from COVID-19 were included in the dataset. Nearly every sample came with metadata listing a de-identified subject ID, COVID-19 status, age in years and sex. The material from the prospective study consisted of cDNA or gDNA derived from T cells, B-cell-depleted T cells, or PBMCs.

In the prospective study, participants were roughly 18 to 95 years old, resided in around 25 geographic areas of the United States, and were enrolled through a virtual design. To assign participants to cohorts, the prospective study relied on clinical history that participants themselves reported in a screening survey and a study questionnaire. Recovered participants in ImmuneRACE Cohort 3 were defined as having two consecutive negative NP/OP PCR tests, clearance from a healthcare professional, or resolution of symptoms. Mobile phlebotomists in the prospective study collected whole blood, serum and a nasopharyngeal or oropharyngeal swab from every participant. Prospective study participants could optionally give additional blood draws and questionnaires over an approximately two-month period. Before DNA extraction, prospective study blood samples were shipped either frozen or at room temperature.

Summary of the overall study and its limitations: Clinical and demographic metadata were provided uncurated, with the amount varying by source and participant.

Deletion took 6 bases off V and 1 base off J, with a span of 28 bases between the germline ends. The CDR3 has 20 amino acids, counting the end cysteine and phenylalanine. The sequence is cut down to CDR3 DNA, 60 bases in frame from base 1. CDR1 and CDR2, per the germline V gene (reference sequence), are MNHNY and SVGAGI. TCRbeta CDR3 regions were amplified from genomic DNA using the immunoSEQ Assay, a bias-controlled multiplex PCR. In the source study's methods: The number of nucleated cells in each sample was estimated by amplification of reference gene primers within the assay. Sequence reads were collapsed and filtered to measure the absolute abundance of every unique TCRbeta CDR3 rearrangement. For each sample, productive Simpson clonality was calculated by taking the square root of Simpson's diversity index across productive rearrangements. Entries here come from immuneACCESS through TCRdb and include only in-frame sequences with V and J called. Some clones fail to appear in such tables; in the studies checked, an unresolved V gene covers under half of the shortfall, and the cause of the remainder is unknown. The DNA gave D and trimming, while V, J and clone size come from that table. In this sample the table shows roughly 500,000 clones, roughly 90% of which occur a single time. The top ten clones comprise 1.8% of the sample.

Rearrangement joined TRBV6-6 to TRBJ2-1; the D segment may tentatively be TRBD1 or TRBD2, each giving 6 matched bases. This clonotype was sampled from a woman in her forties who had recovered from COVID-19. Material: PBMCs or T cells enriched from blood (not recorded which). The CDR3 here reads CASSRGGRGPEFFSYNEQFF. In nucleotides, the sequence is TGTGCCAGCAGCAGGGGTGGGCGGGGTCCCGAATTCTTTTCCTACAATGAGCAGTTCTTC.